This T cell receptor beta chain emerged from a study of shared clonotypes between healthy human individuals. CDR3 length equals 14 residues. Germline loops: CDR1 LGHNA, CDR2 YSLEER. V lost 0 bases to trimming and J lost 3 bases, with 8 bases between them. The assay was carried out at the deep level. In the sorted-subset replicate PCRs, 200 ng DNA, roughly 30,000 T cell genomes, was used. Sequencing was performed with immunoSEQ multiplex PCR; in TCRdb, only in-frame clones are kept and a portion is missing. The table records about 2.3 million clones, approximately 95% of them present only once. The receptor was isolated from a man in his late teens or twenties in good health. Some clones in this sample may be carry-over from other donors' samples. The sequenced sample consisted of naive CD4+ T cells from PBMCs. Regarding subset: CD45RA+ positively selected. The chain carries TRBV4-3 and TRBJ1-2, with D hard to call. The CDR3 spells CASSQEQTYYGYTF. For the CDR3, the DNA is TGCGCCAGCAGCCAAGAACAGACATACTATGGCTACACCTTC.